This T cell receptor (beta chain) appears in the sequencing data of a study of technical replicates of blood from a handful of donors. The CDR3 contains 13 residues. Data came from immunoSEQ multiplex PCR; TCRdb stores just in-frame clones and leaves some out. The sample includes approximately 82,000 clones, about 91% of them seen just once. The chain carries TRBV1 and TRBJ2-5; the table calls TRBD1, which could not be checked here. TRBV1 is listed as a pseudogene. Sequenced input: T cells isolated from PBMCs. This clonotype originated in a human donor in good health. Some clones in this sample may be carry-over from other donors' samples. The CDR3 DNA reads TGCACCAGCAGCCAAGACAGGGGAGAGACCCAGTACTTC. This sequence encodes CTSSQDRGETQYF.